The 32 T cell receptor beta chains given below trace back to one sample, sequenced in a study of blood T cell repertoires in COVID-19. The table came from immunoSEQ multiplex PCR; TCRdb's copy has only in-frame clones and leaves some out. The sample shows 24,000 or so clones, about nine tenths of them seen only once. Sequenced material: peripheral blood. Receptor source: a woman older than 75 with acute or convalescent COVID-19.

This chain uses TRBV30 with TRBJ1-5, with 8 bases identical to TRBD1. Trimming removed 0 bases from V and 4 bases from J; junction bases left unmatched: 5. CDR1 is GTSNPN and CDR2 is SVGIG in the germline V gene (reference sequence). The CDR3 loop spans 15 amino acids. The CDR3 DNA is TGTGCCTGGAGTGTGGGGCAGGGGGCGAATCAGCCCCAGCATTTT. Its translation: CAWSVGQGANQPQHF. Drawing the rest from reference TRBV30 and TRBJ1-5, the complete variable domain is SQTIHQWPATLVQPVGSPLSLECTVEGTSNPNLYWYRQAAGRGLQLLFYSVGIGQISSEVPQNLSASRPQDRQFILSSKKLLLSDSGFYLCAWSVGQGANQPQHFGDGTRLSIL.

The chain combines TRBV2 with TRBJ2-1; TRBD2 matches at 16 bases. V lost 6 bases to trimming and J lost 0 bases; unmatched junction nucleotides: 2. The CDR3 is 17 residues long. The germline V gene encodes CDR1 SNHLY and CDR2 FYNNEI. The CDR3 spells CASSGTSGRDSYNEQFF. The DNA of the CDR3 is TGTGCCAGCAGCGGGACTAGCGGGAGGGACTCCTACAATGAGCAGTTCTTC.

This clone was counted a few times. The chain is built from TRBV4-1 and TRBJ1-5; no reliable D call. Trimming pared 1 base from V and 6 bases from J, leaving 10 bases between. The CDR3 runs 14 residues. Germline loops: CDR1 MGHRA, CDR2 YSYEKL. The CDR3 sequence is CASSQVSLTQPQHF. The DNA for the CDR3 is TGCGCCAGCAGCCAAGTTTCACTTACTCAGCCCCAGCATTTT.

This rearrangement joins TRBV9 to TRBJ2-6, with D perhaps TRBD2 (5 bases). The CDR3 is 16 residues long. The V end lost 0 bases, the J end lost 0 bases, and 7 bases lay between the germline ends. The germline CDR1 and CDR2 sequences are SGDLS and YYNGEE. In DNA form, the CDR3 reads TGTGCCAGCAGCGTAGCTGCGGGCTCTGGGGCCAACGTCCTGACTTTC. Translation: CASSVAAGSGANVLTF.

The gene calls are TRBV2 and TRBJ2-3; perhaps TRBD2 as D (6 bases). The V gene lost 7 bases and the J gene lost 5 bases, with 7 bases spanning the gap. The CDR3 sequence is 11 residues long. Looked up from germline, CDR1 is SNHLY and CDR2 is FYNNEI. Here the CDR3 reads CASTAGDTQYF. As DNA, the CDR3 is TGTGCCAGCACAGCGGGAGATACGCAGTATTTT. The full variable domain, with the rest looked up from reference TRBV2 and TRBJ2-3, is EPEVTQTPSHQVTQMGQEVILRCVPISNHLYFYWYRQILGQKVEFLVSFYNNEISEKSEIFDDQFSVERPDGSNFTLKIRSTKLEDSAMYFCASTAGDTQYFGPGTRLTVL.

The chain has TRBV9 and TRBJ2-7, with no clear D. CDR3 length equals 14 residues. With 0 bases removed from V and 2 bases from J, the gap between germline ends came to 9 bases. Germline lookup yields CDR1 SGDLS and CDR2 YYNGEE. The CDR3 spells CASSVAPGAYEQYF. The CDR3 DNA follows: TGTGCCAGCAGCGTAGCCCCAGGCGCCTACGAGCAGTACTTC. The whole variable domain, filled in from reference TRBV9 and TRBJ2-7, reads DSGVTQTPKHLITATGQRVTLRCSPRSGDLSVYWYQQSLDQGLQFLIQYYNGEERAKGNILERFSAQQFPDLHSELNLSSLELGDSALYFCASSVAPGAYEQYFGPGTRLTVT.

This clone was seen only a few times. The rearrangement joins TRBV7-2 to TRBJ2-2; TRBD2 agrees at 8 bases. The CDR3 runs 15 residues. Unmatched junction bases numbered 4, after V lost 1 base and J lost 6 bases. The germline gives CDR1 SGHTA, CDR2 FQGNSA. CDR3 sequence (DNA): TGTGCCAGCAGCTTAGAATCAGCGGGAGCCGGGGAGCTGTTTTTT. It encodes CASSLESAGAGELFF.

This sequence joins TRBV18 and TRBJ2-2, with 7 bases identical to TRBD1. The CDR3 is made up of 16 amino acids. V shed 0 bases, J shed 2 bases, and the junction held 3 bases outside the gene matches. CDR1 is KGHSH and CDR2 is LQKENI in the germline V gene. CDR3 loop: CASSPPGTVNTGELFF. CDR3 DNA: TGTGCCAGCTCACCACCGGGGACAGTTAACACCGGGGAGCTGTTTTTT.

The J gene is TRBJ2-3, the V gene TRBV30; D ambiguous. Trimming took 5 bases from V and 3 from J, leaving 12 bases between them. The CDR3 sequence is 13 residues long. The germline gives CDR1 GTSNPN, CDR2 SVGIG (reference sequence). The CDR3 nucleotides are TGTGCCTGGTCCCTAGGTACGACAGATACGCAGTATTTT. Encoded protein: CAWSLGTTDTQYF.

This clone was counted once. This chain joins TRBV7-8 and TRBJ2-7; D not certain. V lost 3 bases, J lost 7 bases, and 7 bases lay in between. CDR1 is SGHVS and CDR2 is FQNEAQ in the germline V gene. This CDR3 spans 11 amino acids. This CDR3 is CASSFLDEQYF. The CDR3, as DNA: TGTGCCAGCAGCTTTCTAGATGAGCAGTACTTC.

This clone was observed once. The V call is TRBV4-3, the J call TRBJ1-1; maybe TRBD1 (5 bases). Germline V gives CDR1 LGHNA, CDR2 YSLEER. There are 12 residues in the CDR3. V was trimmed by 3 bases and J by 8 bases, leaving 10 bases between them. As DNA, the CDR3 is TGCGCCAGCAGCCAGTCCGACAGAGAAGCTTTCTTT. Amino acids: CASSQSDREAFF.

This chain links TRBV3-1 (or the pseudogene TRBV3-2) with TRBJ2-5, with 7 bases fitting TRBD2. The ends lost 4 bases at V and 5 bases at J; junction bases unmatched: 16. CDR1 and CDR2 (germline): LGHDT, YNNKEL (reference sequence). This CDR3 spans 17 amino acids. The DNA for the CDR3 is TGTGCCAGCAGCCGGCGTAGGTCTGCGGGAGTGGGGGAGACCCAGTACTTC. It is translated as CASSRRRSAGVGETQYF.

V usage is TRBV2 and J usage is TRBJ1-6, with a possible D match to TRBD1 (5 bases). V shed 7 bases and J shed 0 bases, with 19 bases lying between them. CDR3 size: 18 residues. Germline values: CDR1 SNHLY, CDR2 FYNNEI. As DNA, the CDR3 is TGTGCCAGCAACCGACAGCCACCAACGAGCTCCTATAATTCACCCCTCCACTTT. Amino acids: CASNRQPPTSSYNSPLHF.

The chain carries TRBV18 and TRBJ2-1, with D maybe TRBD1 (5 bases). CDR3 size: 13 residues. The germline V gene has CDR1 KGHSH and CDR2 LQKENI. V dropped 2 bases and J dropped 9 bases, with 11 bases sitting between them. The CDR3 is CASSPVVQGEQFF. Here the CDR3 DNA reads TGTGCCAGCTCACCAGTCGTCCAGGGTGAGCAGTTCTTC.

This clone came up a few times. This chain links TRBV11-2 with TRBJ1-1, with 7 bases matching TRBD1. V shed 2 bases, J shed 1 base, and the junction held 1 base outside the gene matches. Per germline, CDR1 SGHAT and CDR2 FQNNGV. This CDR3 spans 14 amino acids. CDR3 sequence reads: CASSLRTGNTEAFF. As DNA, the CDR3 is TGTGCCAGCAGCTTACGGACAGGGAACACTGAAGCTTTCTTT. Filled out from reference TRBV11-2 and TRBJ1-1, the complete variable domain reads EAGVAQSPRYKIIEKRQSVAFWCNPISGHATLYWYQQILGQGPKLLIQFQNNGVVDDSQLPKDRFSAERLKGVDSTLKIQPAKLEDSAVYLCASSLRTGNTEAFFGQGTRLTVV.

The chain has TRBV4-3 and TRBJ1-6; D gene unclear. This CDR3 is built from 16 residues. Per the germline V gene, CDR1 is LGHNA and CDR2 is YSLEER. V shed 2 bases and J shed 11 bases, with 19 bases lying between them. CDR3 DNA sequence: TGCGCCAGCAGCCAATTCGCAGCGGAGGGATCGGCACCCCTCCACTTT. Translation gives CASSQFAAEGSAPLHF.

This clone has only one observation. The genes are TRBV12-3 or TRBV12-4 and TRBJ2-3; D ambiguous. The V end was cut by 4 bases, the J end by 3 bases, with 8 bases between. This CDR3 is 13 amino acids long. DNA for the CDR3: TGTGCCAGCAGTTGGGTCGGGACAGATACGCAGTATTTT. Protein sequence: CASSWVGTDTQYF.

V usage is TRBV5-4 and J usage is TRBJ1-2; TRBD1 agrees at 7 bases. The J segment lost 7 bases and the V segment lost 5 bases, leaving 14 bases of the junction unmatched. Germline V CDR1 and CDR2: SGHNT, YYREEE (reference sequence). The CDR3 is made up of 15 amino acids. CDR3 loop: CASRMRDRALSGYTF. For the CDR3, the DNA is TGTGCCAGCAGGATGCGCGACAGGGCCCTCTCTGGCTACACCTTC. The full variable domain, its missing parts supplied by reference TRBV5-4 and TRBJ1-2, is ETGVTQSPTHLIKTRGQQVTLRCSSQSGHNTVSWYQQALGQGPQFIFQYYREEENGRGNFPPRFSGLQFPNYSSELNVNALELDDSALYLCASRMRDRALSGYTFGSGTRLTVV.

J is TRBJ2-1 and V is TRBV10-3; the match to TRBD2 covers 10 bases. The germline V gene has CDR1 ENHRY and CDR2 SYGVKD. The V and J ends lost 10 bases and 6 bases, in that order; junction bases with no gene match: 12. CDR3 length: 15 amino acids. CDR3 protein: CATAPSGSRVNEQFF. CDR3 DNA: TGTGCCACTGCCCCTAGCGGGAGTAGGGTCAATGAGCAGTTCTTC.

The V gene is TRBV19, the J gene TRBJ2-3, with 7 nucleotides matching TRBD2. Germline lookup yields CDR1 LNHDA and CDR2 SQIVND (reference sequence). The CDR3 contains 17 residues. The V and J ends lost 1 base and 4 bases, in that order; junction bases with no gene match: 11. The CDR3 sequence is CASSIARREWGADTQYF. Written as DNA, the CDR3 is TGTGCCAGTAGTATAGCTCGGCGGGAGTGGGGGGCAGATACGCAGTATTTT.

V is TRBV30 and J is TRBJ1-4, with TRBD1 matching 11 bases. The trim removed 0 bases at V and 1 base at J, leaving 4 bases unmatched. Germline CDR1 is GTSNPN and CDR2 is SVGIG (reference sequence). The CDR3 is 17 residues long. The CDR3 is CAWSVRGQGGTNEKLFF. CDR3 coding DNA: TGTGCCTGGAGTGTACGGGGACAGGGGGGAACTAATGAAAAACTGTTTTTT.

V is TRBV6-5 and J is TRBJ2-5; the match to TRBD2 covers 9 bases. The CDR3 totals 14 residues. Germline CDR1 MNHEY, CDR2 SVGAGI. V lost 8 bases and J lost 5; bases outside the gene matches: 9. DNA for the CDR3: TGTGCCAGCGGGGGAGCGGGGGGCGCGGAGACCCAGTACTTC. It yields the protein CASGGAGGAETQYF.

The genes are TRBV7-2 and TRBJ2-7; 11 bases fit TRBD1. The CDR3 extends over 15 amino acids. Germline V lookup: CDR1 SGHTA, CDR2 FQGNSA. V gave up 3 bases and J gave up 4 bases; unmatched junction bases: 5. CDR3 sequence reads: CASSFWTGGGYEQYF. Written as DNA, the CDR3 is TGTGCCAGCAGCTTCTGGACAGGGGGCGGTTACGAGCAGTACTTC.

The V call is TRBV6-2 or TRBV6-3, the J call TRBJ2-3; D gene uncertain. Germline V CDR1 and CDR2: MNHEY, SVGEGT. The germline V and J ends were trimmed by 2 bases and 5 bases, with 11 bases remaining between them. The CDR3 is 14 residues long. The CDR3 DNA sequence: TGTGCCAGCAGTTACGTTGTCAGACAAGATACGCAGTATTTT. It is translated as CASSYVVRQDTQYF.

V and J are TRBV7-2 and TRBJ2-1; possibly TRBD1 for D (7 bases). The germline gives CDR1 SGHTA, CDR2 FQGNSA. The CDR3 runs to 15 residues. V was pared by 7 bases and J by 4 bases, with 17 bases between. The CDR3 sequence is CASTLGQGGYNEQFF. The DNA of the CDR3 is TGTGCCAGCACCTTGGGGCAGGGGGGATACAATGAGCAGTTCTTC.

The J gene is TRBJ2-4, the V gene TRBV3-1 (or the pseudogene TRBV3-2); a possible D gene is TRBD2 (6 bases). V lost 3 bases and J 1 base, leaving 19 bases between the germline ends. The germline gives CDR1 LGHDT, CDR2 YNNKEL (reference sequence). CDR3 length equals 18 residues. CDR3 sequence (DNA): TGTGCCAGCAGCCACCCTCCGAGGGCACGGGGGGCCAAAAACATTCAGTACTTC. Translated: CASSHPPRARGAKNIQYF.

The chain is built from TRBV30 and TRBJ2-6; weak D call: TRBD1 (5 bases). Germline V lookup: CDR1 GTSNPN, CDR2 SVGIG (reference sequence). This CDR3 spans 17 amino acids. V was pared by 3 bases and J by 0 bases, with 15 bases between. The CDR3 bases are TGTGCCTGGAGCGAAGGGGCCCTGAGCTCTGGGGCCAACGTCCTGACTTTC. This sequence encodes CAWSEGALSSGANVLTF.

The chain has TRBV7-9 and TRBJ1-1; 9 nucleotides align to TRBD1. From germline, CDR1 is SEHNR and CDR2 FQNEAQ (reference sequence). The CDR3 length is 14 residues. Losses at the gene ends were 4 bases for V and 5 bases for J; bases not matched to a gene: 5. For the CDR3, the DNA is TGTGCCAGCAGCTCGACAGGGGGTAGGACTGAAGCTTTCTTT. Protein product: CASSSTGGRTEAFF.

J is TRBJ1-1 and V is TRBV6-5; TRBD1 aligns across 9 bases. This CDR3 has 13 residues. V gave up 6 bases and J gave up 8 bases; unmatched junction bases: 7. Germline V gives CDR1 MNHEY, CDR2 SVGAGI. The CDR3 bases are TGTGCCAGCAGCGCGGACAGGGGAAGCGAAGCTTTCTTT. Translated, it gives CASSADRGSEAFF.

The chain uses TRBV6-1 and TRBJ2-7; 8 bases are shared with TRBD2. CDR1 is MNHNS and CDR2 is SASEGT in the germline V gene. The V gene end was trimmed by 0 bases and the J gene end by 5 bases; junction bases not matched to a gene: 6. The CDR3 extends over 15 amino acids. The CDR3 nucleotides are TGTGCCAGCAGTGAAGCTGGCGGGGGGTCGGACGAGCAGTACTTC. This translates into CASSEAGGGSDEQYF.

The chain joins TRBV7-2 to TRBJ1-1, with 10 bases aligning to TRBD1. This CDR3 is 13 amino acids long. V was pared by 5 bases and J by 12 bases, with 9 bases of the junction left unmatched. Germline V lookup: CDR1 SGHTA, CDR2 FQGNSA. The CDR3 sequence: CASSLPAGQGPFF. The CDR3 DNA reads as TGTGCCAGCAGCCTTCCCGCGGGACAGGGGCCTTTCTTT.

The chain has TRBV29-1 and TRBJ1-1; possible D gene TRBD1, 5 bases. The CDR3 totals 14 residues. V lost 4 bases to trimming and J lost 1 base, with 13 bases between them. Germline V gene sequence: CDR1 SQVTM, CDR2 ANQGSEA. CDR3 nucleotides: TGCAGCGTTGTCGTGCAGGGTGGGAACACTGAAGCTTTCTTT. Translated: CSVVVQGGNTEAFF.